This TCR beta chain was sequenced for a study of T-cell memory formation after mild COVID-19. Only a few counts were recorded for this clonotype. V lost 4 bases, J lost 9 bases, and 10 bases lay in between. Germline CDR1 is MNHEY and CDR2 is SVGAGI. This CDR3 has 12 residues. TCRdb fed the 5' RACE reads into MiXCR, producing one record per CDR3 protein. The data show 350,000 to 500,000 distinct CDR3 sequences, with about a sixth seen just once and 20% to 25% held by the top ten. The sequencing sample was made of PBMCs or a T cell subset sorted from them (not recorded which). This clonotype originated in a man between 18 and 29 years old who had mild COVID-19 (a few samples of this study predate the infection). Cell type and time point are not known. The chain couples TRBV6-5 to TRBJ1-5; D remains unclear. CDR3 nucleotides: TGTGCCAGCAGTTCCCCCGTGGGGCCCCAGCATTTT. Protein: CASSSPVGPQHF.